One and the same sample provided the 26 T cell receptor beta chains below, sequenced in a study of shared clonotypes between healthy human individuals. Libraries were prepared by immunoSEQ multiplex PCR; TCRdb keeps only in-frame clonotypes and omits some of them. The sample lists roughly 2.1 million clones; around 93% were seen once. CD45RO-negative, CCR7-selected cells formed the naive CD8 fraction, which excluded terminally differentiated effector memory CD45RA+ cells. The sequencing sample was made of naive CD8+ T cells from PBMCs. These TCRs come from a man aged 18-30 years in good health. Some clones in this sample may be carry-over from other donors' samples.

The J gene is TRBJ1-1, the V gene TRBV7-9; no reliable D call. CDR1 and CDR2 from the germline V gene are SEHNR and FQNEAQ (reference sequence). Trimming left V 11 bases short and J 1 base short, with 14 bases between. The CDR3 is 13 amino acids. The CDR3 sequence: CAEKDPGNTEAFF. The CDR3 DNA reads as TGTGCCGAGAAAGATCCAGGGAACACTGAAGCTTTCTTT.

The rearrangement joins TRBV6-5 to TRBJ2-7, with 8 nucleotides matching TRBD2. The CDR3 length is 15 residues. Germline CDR1 is MNHEY and CDR2 is SVGAGI. V was clipped by 6 bases and J by 3 bases; unmatched bases: 10. This CDR3 is CASRLTGGGGYEQYF. The CDR3 region has the DNA TGTGCCAGCAGGCTAACGGGGGGGGGCGGCTACGAGCAGTACTTC.

The J gene is TRBJ1-1, the V gene TRBV6-1, with D unresolved. Germline V lookup: CDR1 MNHNS, CDR2 SASEGT. V dropped 3 bases and J dropped 3 bases, with 17 bases sitting between them. CDR3 length: 16 amino acids. CDR3 protein: CASSEGQPRRDTEAFF. Written as DNA, the CDR3 is TGTGCCAGCAGTGAGGGCCAACCCAGGAGGGACACTGAAGCTTTCTTT.

The V gene is TRBV27, the J gene TRBJ1-5, with D perhaps TRBD1 (6 bases). The CDR3 is 15 residues long. Germline V gene lookup returns CDR1 MNHEY and CDR2 SMNVEV (reference sequence). V was pared by 5 bases and J by 2 bases, with 13 bases between. In nucleotides, the CDR3 is TGTGCCAGCAGTGCGGGGGCAGGGGGCAATCAGCCCCAGCATTTT. Protein sequence: CASSAGAGGNQPQHF.

The genes are TRBV9 and TRBJ1-2, with TRBD1 matching over 9 bases. The germline gives CDR1 SGDLS, CDR2 YYNGEE. The trim removed 0 bases at V and 3 bases at J, leaving 3 bases unmatched. This CDR3 is built from 15 residues. The CDR3 reads CASSVGTGGYYGYTF. DNA of the CDR3: TGTGCCAGCAGCGTAGGAACAGGGGGCTACTATGGCTACACCTTC. Supplemented by reference TRBV9 and TRBJ1-2, the full variable domain reads DSGVTQTPKHLITATGQRVTLRCSPRSGDLSVYWYQQSLDQGLQFLIQYYNGEERAKGNILERFSAQQFPDLHSELNLSSLELGDSALYFCASSVGTGGYYGYTFGSGTRLTVV.

V and J are TRBV5-1 and TRBJ1-5; a weak D match, TRBD1 (6 bases). Germline assignment: CDR1 SGHRS and CDR2 YFSETQ. This CDR3 is 15 amino acids long. V gave up 0 bases and J gave up 5 bases, with 12 bases separating them. DNA of the CDR3: TGCGCCAGCAGCTTGGATACAGGGTGGGATCAGCCCCAGCATTTT. Protein sequence: CASSLDTGWDQPQHF. The full variable domain, its missing parts supplied by reference TRBV5-1 and TRBJ1-5, is KAGVTQTPRYLIKTRGQQVTLSCSPISGHRSVSWYQQTPGQGLQFLFEYFSETQRNKGNFPGRFSGRQFSNSRSEMNVSTLELGDSALYLCASSLDTGWDQPQHFGDGTRLSIL.

The genes are TRBV6-6 and TRBJ2-7, with 13 bases lining up with TRBD2. This CDR3 is built from 14 residues. CDR1 is MNHNY, CDR2 SVGAGI, per germline (reference sequence). The J segment lost 6 bases and the V segment lost 2 bases, leaving 1 base of the junction unmatched. The CDR3 sequence is CASSYGLAGAEQYF. CDR3 DNA sequence: TGTGCCAGCAGTTACGGACTAGCGGGAGCCGAGCAGTACTTC.

The rearrangement joins TRBV4-1 to TRBJ2-2, with TRBD1 matching 9 bases. CDR3 length equals 17 residues. With V trimmed by 2 bases and J by 1 base, 5 bases remained unmatched. From germline, CDR1 is MGHRA and CDR2 YSYEKL. The CDR3: CASSQSPGQGNTGELFF. Here the CDR3 DNA reads TGCGCCAGCAGCCAAAGTCCGGGACAGGGGAACACCGGGGAGCTGTTTTTT.

The chain joins TRBV4-1 to TRBJ2-7; TRBD2 is a possible D gene (6 bases). Germline CDR1 MGHRA, CDR2 YSYEKL. The CDR3 has 16 amino acids. V lost 0 bases to trimming and J lost 4 bases, with 16 bases between them. CDR3 nucleotide sequence: TGCGCCAGCAGCCAAGATCTTGCGGACTACCTATACGAGCAGTACTTC. Translation: CASSQDLADYLYEQYF.

The chain combines TRBV6-7 with TRBJ2-3, with 11 bases fitting TRBD2. TRBV6-7 is recorded as an ORF, its role being uncertain. The trim removed 6 bases at V and 5 bases at J, leaving 10 bases unmatched. The CDR3 sequence is 16 residues long. CDR3 sequence: CASSGASGRPRDTQYF. The CDR3 DNA reads TGTGCCAGCAGCGGCGCTAGCGGGAGGCCTCGAGATACGCAGTATTTT.

The rearrangement joins TRBV11-2 to TRBJ2-7; perhaps TRBD1 as D (6 bases). CDR1 is SGHAT, CDR2 FQNNGV, per germline. The CDR3 has 16 residues. V was pared by 5 bases and J by 6 bases, with 23 bases between. The CDR3 loop is CASSGKGWLRGGEQYF. CDR3 DNA sequence: TGTGCCAGCAGCGGTAAGGGGTGGTTACGAGGGGGCGAGCAGTACTTC.

The chain is built from TRBV11-2 and TRBJ2-7, with 8 positions matching TRBD2. Germline CDR1 and CDR2: SGHAT and FQNNGV. This CDR3 is 15 amino acids long. V was pared by 3 bases and J by 0 bases, with 4 bases of the junction left unmatched. In nucleotides, the CDR3 is TGTGCCAGCAGCTTCGGACGGGAGGGCTCCTACGAGCAGTACTTC. Its translation is CASSFGREGSYEQYF.

The sample holds one count of this clone. The chain joins TRBV9 to TRBJ1-1; no reliable D call. The CDR3 is made up of 16 amino acids. V was shortened by 1 base and J by 3 bases, with 16 bases between the two germline ends. CDR1 and CDR2 from the germline V gene are SGDLS and YYNGEE. CDR3 residues: CASSVLEGFSHTEAFF. CDR3 in DNA: TGTGCCAGCAGCGTATTGGAGGGCTTTAGCCACACTGAAGCTTTCTTT.

This chain connects TRBV27 to TRBJ2-1; 9 positions match TRBD2. V was clipped by 3 bases and J by 7 bases; unmatched bases: 7. There are 15 residues in the CDR3. CDR1 is MNHEY, CDR2 SMNVEV, per germline (reference sequence). The CDR3 spells CASSFRGLAWNEQFF. In nucleotides, the CDR3 is TGTGCCAGCAGTTTTAGGGGACTAGCCTGGAATGAGCAGTTCTTC.

V is TRBV9 and J is TRBJ2-5; TRBD1 or TRBD2 may be the D gene (5 bases each). The CDR3 contains 14 residues. CDR1 is SGDLS and CDR2 is YYNGEE in the germline V gene. V was cut by 3 bases and J by 4 bases, with 13 bases left in between. The CDR3: CASSGKGSRETQYF. CDR3 in DNA: TGTGCCAGCAGCGGGAAGGGGAGCCGAGAGACCCAGTACTTC. The variable domain in full, completed from reference TRBV9 and TRBJ2-5, reads DSGVTQTPKHLITATGQRVTLRCSPRSGDLSVYWYQQSLDQGLQFLIQYYNGEERAKGNILERFSAQQFPDLHSELNLSSLELGDSALYFCASSGKGSRETQYFGPGTRLLVL.

Turning to this clone: This CDR3 is also generated by other DNA sequences in the sample. The rearrangement joins TRBV27 to TRBJ2-3; D perhaps matches TRBD2 (6 bases). The length of the CDR3 is 15 residues. Germline assignment: CDR1 MNHEY and CDR2 SMNVEV (reference sequence). The V gene lost 3 bases and the J gene lost 0 bases, with 10 bases spanning the gap. The CDR3 coding sequence is TGTGCCAGCAGTTTGACGGGAGCAAGCACAGATACGCAGTATTTT. This sequence encodes CASSLTGASTDTQYF.

This chain uses TRBV10-3 with TRBJ1-1; 11 positions match TRBD1. Germline CDR1 and CDR2: ENHRY and SYGVKD. Trimming took 6 bases from V and 7 from J; bases not matched to a gene: 7. The CDR3 length is 14 residues. CDR3 region: CAISYRDRGFEAFF. The CDR3 DNA is TGTGCCATCAGCTACCGGGACAGGGGGTTTGAAGCTTTCTTT.

This chain links TRBV28 with TRBJ2-6, with TRBD1 as a possible D gene (5 bases). The germline V and J ends were trimmed by 5 bases and 0 bases, with 29 bases remaining between them. This CDR3 comprises 22 residues. Germline CDR1 MDHEN, CDR2 SYDVKM. The CDR3 bases are TGTGCCAGCAGTCTTTACGCAGCTCGGGCCAGGGTGGTAGGCTCTGGGGCCAACGTCCTGACTTTC. Its protein product is CASSLYAARARVVGSGANVLTF.

This chain connects TRBV9 to TRBJ2-3; 9 bases are shared with TRBD2. Germline CDR1 and CDR2: SGDLS and YYNGEE. Losses at the gene ends were 7 bases for V and 4 bases for J; bases not matched to a gene: 10. This CDR3 is built from 15 residues. The CDR3 loop reads CASGLSGSVADTQYF. The CDR3, as DNA: TGTGCCAGCGGCCTTAGCGGGAGTGTAGCAGATACGCAGTATTTT.

This chain joins TRBV28 and TRBJ1-2; TRBD1 matches at 9 bases. The CDR3 sequence is 16 residues long. CDR1 and CDR2 (germline): MDHEN, SYDVKM. V shed 3 bases, J shed 6 bases, and the junction held 11 bases outside the gene matches. As DNA, the CDR3 is TGTGCCAGCAGTTTGACCAGGGGACAGGGAGAGGATGGCTACACCTTC. Amino acids: CASSLTRGQGEDGYTF.

This rearrangement joins TRBV19 to TRBJ2-1, with a possible D match to TRBD2 (5 bases). The germline gives CDR1 LNHDA, CDR2 SQIVND (reference sequence). V lost 3 bases and J lost 8, with 14 bases in between. This CDR3 is 14 amino acids long. CDR3 sequence: CASSMTGFGDEQFF. In DNA, the CDR3 is TGTGCCAGTAGTATGACCGGGTTCGGGGATGAGCAGTTCTTC.

V and J are TRBV5-6 and TRBJ2-2; D is possibly TRBD1 or TRBD2 (6 bases each). CDR3 length: 13 residues. V was clipped by 6 bases and J by 5 bases, with 11 bases between them. The germline V gene has CDR1 SGHDT and CDR2 YYEEEE. The CDR3: CASNQGRTGELFF. In DNA form, the CDR3 reads TGTGCCAGCAACCAGGGGAGGACCGGGGAGCTGTTTTTT.

The V call is TRBV7-9, the J call TRBJ2-7; the match to TRBD2 covers 7 bases. The CDR3 is 16 amino acids. V was clipped by 2 bases and J by 5 bases; unmatched bases: 12. Germline V lookup: CDR1 SEHNR, CDR2 FQNEAQ (reference sequence). Written as DNA, the CDR3 is TGTGCCAGCAGCTTATTTATTAGCGGAGGGAGGGACGAGCAGTACTTC. Translation: CASSLFISGGRDEQYF.

The rearrangement joins TRBV27 to TRBJ2-1; a possible D gene is TRBD2 (7 bases). CDR3 length: 17 residues. Germline-derived CDR1 and CDR2 are MNHEY and SMNVEV (reference sequence). The V and J ends lost 3 bases and 5 bases respectively, with 20 bases between them. In DNA, the CDR3 is TGTGCCAGCAGTTTGCGAGGCGTTGGGAGGGGGGACAATGAGCAGTTCTTC. This translates into CASSLRGVGRGDNEQFF.

The chain employs TRBV4-1 and TRBJ2-2; either TRBD1 or TRBD2 may fit D (5 bases each). Trimming removed 1 base from V and 5 bases from J, with 23 bases in between. Germline values: CDR1 MGHRA, CDR2 YSYEKL. CDR3 length: 19 amino acids. CDR3 amino acids: CASSQAPSGTEIWTGELFF. As DNA, the CDR3 is TGCGCCAGCAGCCAAGCCCCCTCTGGGACGGAGATCTGGACCGGGGAGCTGTTTTTT.

The V and J genes are TRBV27 and TRBJ2-3; 14 positions agree with TRBD2. The CDR3 covers 19 residues. Germline assignment: CDR1 MNHEY and CDR2 SMNVEV (reference sequence). With V trimmed by 5 bases and J by 3 bases, 13 bases remained unmatched. Written as DNA, the CDR3 is TGTGCCAGCAGTCCCCGACTAGCGGGAGGGCCGTGGGGAACAGATACGCAGTATTTT. Its translation: CASSPRLAGGPWGTDTQYF.